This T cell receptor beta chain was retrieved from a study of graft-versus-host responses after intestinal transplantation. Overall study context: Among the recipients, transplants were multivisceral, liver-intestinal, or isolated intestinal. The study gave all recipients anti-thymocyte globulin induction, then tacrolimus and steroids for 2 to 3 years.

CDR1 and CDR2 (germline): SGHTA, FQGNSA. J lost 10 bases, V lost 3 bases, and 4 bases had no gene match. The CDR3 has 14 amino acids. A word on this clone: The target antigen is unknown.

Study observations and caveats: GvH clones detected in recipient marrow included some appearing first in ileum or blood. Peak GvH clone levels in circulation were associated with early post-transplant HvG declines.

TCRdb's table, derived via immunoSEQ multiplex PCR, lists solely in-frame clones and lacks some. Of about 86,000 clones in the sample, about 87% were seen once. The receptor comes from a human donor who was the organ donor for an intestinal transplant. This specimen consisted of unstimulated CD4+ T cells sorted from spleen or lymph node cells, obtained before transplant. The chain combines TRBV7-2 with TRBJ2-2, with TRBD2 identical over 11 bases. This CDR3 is CASSLLAGGQELFF. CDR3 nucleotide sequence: TGTGCCAGCAGCTTGTTAGCGGGAGGGCAGGAGCTGTTTTTT.